What follows are 31 T cell receptor beta chains derived from one specimen sequenced in a study of T cells after posttransplantation cyclophosphamide. Profiling relied on immunoSEQ multiplex PCR, and the TCRdb table lists in-frame clones only, not all of them. Singletons are absent from the sample, which has nearly 25,000 clones. Sequencing was carried out using PBMCs. These receptors all come from a woman between 50 and 59 years old in good health, CMV-negative, and a related stem cell transplant donor.

The table lists this clone with many counts. This sequence joins TRBV6-6 and TRBJ1-2; TRBD1 matches at 9 bases. With V trimmed by 6 bases and J by 4 bases, 6 bases remained unmatched. This CDR3 spans 14 amino acids. CDR1 and CDR2 (germline): MNHNY, SVGAGI (reference sequence). The DNA for the CDR3 is TGTGCCAGCAGAGCCGGGACAGGGAGCTATGGCTACACCTTC. Its protein product is CASRAGTGSYGYTF.

This clone was observed many times. The chain couples TRBV7-3 to TRBJ2-1; the match to TRBD1 covers 9 bases. CDR1 and CDR2 (germline): SGHTA, FQGTGA. The J segment lost 7 bases and the V segment lost 4 bases, leaving 11 bases of the junction unmatched. CDR3 length: 16 residues. The DNA of the CDR3 is TGTGCCAGCAGCTCGGTCCCGGGACAGGGTGGGAATGAGCAGTTCTTC. Protein: CASSSVPGQGGNEQFF.

The sample holds many counts of this clone. This chain joins TRBV29-1 and TRBJ1-2; no definite D call. The CDR3 is 12 amino acids. The V end was cut by 6 bases, the J end by 5 bases, with 13 bases between. Germline V CDR1 and CDR2: SQVTM, ANQGSEA. The CDR3 loop reads CSVLGSSYGYTF. The CDR3 DNA sequence: TGCAGCGTACTCGGTAGTTCGTATGGCTACACCTTC.

This clone was counted at least ten times. The rearrangement uses TRBV6-1 and TRBJ1-1; D ambiguous. The CDR3 has 17 residues. Germline-derived CDR1 and CDR2 are MNHNS and SASEGT. Trimming stripped 3 bases from V and 3 bases from J, with 20 bases between. DNA for the CDR3: TGTGCCAGCAGTGAGTGGGCCGGTAGGAGGTCCGACACTGAAGCTTTCTTT. Translating gives CASSEWAGRRSDTEAFF.

This clone was counted at least ten times. CDR3 amino acids: CASNRGRSTEAFF. Here the CDR3 DNA reads TGTGCCTCCAACAGGGGTAGAAGCACTGAAGCTTTCTTT. The chain employs TRBV19 and TRBJ1-1, with TRBD1 matching over 7 bases. Unmatched junction bases numbered 10, after V lost 11 bases and J lost 4 bases. The CDR3 runs 13 residues. CDR1 is LNHDA, CDR2 SQIVND, per germline (reference sequence).

This clone was seen ten or more times. The J gene is TRBJ1-2, the V gene TRBV10-2, with 7 bases identical to TRBD1. Trimming at V came to 5 bases and at J to 3 bases, leaving 3 bases not matched to a gene. The germline CDR1 and CDR2 sequences are WSHSY and SAAADI. CDR3 length equals 13 residues. The CDR3 loop is CASSSGTDYGYTF. CDR3 coding DNA: TGCGCCAGCAGTTCTGGGACAGACTATGGCTACACCTTC.

The table lists this clone with many counts. V and J are TRBV6-1 and TRBJ2-7, with TRBD1 as a possible D gene (6 bases). With 2 bases removed from V and 6 bases from J, the gap between germline ends came to 11 bases. Germline CDR1 MNHNS, CDR2 SASEGT. The CDR3 covers 13 residues. CDR3 bases: TGTGCCAGCAGTGAATTCCAGGGGACCGAGCAGTACTTC. Translated: CASSEFQGTEQYF.

This clone was seen ten or more times. The chain employs TRBV29-1 and TRBJ1-2, with 10 bases aligning to TRBD1. There are 13 residues in the CDR3. Losses at the gene ends were 6 bases for V and 8 bases for J; bases not matched to a gene: 9. CDR1 and CDR2 (germline): SQVTM, ANQGSEA. Here the CDR3 reads CSVSSGTGVGYTF. In DNA, the CDR3 is TGCAGCGTCTCCTCCGGGACAGGGGTCGGCTACACCTTC.

This clone was counted ten times or more. The chain uses TRBV7-2 and TRBJ2-3; D is unresolved. Germline CDR1 is SGHTA and CDR2 is FQGNSA. The CDR3 contains 15 residues. V was cut by 4 bases and J by 0 bases, with 11 bases left in between. This CDR3 is CASSYAVASTDTQYF. The CDR3 DNA is TGTGCCAGCAGCTATGCGGTTGCTAGCACAGATACGCAGTATTTT. Drawing the rest from reference TRBV7-2 and TRBJ2-3, the complete variable domain is GAGVSQSPSNKVTEKGKDVELRCDPISGHTALYWYRQSLGQGLEFLIYFQGNSAPDKSGLPSDRFSAERTGGSVSTLTIQRTQQEDSAVYLCASSYAVASTDTQYFGPGTRLTVL.

This clone was recorded many times. The chain recombines TRBV5-1 with TRBJ2-3, with D possibly being TRBD2 (6 bases). Looked up from germline, CDR1 is SGHRS and CDR2 is YFSETQ. The CDR3 sequence is 12 residues long. The V end lost 5 bases, the J end lost 4 bases, and 8 bases lay between the germline ends. CDR3 coding DNA: TGCGCCAGCAGGGGGGAGGCAGATACGCAGTATTTT. Translated: CASRGEADTQYF.

This clone was counted many times. V gene TRBV5-1 combines with J gene TRBJ1-1; 8 nucleotides match TRBD1. With V trimmed by 4 bases and J by 0 bases, 5 bases remained unmatched. Germline CDR1 reads SGHRS; CDR2 reads YFSETQ. CDR3 length: 15 amino acids. For the CDR3, the DNA is TGCGCCAGCAGCCTCGGACAGGGCATGAACACTGAAGCTTTCTTT. Protein: CASSLGQGMNTEAFF. Full variable domain (outside the CDR3, taken from reference TRBV5-1 and TRBJ1-1): KAGVTQTPRYLIKTRGQQVTLSCSPISGHRSVSWYQQTPGQGLQFLFEYFSETQRNKGNFPGRFSGRQFSNSRSEMNVSTLELGDSALYLCASSLGQGMNTEAFFGQGTRLTVV.

This clone was seen at least ten times. The chain couples TRBV7-6 to TRBJ2-3, with no clear D. From germline, CDR1 is SGHVS and CDR2 FNYEAQ. The CDR3 spans 14 residues. The V and J ends lost 3 bases and 1 base respectively, with 8 bases between them. In DNA, the CDR3 is TGTGCCAGCAGCTTTCGACTGGGCACAGATACGCAGTATTTT. Protein product: CASSFRLGTDTQYF. Filled out from reference TRBV7-6 and TRBJ2-3, the complete variable domain reads GAGVSQSPRYKVTKRGQDVALRCDPISGHVSLYWYRQALGQGPEFLTYFNYEAQQDKSGLPNDRFSAERPEGSISTLTIQRTEQRDSAMYRCASSFRLGTDTQYFGPGTRLTVL.

The table lists this clone with many counts. The V call is TRBV28, the J call TRBJ2-7, with D tentatively TRBD1 (7 bases). The CDR3 extends over 12 amino acids. Trimming took off 4 bases at V and 5 bases at J, with 9 bases between the two ends. Per the germline V gene, CDR1 is MDHEN and CDR2 is SYDVKM. CDR3 DNA: TGTGCCAGCAGTTCAGGGGGGCACGAGCAGTACTTC. Its protein product is CASSSGGHEQYF.

This clone appeared many times. The rearrangement links TRBV7-9 to TRBJ2-7; no clear D gene. Germline CDR1 reads SEHNR; CDR2 reads FQNEAQ (reference sequence). The V and J ends lost 0 bases and 7 bases respectively, with 7 bases between them. This CDR3 contains 12 residues. In DNA, the CDR3 is TGTGCCAGCAGCTTAGCCGCCCAGGAGCAGTACTTC. It is translated as CASSLAAQEQYF.

This clone was picked up many times. CDR3 coding DNA: TGTGCCATCAGTGAGTCTCGGGGACAGGCCACTGAAGCTTTCTTT. It translates to CAISESRGQATEAFF. This chain uses TRBV10-3 with TRBJ1-1, with 8 bases that match TRBD1. The CDR3 covers 15 residues. Trimming removed 0 bases from V and 4 bases from J; junction bases left unmatched: 4. Germline CDR1 and CDR2: ENHRY and SYGVKD.

This clone was counted between two and nine times. The V gene is TRBV25-1, the J gene TRBJ2-5; 11 bases fit TRBD2. With V trimmed by 2 bases and J by 5 bases, 13 bases remained unmatched. The CDR3 contains 18 residues. Germline CDR1 and CDR2: MGHDK and SYGVNS. CDR3 nucleotides: TGTGCCAGCAGTGAAGGGGCTAGCGGGAGGATGATTTCGGAGACCCAGTACTTC. It yields the protein CASSEGASGRMISETQYF. The full variable domain, with the rest looked up from reference TRBV25-1 and TRBJ2-5, is EADIYQTPRYLVIGTGKKITLECSQTMGHDKMYWYQQDPGMELHLIHYSYGVNSTEKGDLSSESTVSRIRTEHFPLTLESARPSHTSQYLCASSEGASGRMISETQYFGPGTRLLVL.

This clone was seen repeatedly, ten times or more. The chain couples TRBV4-2 to TRBJ1-6, with 7 bases matching TRBD1. The CDR3 loop spans 16 amino acids. Germline CDR1 reads LGHNA; CDR2 reads YNFKEQ. V lost 4 bases to trimming and J lost 5 bases; unmatched junction nucleotides: 8. Written as DNA, the CDR3 is TGTGCCAGCAGCCCTCAAAATACAGGGGATAATTCACCCCTCCACTTT. Translating gives CASSPQNTGDNSPLHF.

The table lists this clone with many counts. The V gene is TRBV18, the J gene TRBJ1-2; 7 positions agree with TRBD1. Germline V gene lookup returns CDR1 KGHSH and CDR2 LQKENI. The CDR3 runs to 16 residues. Germline trimming cut 3 bases from V and 0 bases from J; bases unmatched to any gene: 7. Here the CDR3 DNA reads TGTGCCAGCTCACCCGGTACAGGGGAGGCTAACTATGGCTACACCTTC. It translates to CASSPGTGEANYGYTF.

This clone appeared many times. The germline gene is not matched at one end of the junction; a read error may be the cause. This chain joins TRBV30 and TRBJ1-5; the D gene is possibly TRBD1 (6 bases). CDR1 is GTSNPN and CDR2 is SVGIG in the germline V gene (reference sequence). The CDR3 runs to 14 residues. DNA for the CDR3: TGCGCCCTAGACAGGACCGGTAGCAATCAGCCCCAGCATTTT. Encoded protein: CALDRTGSNQPQHF.

The sample holds many counts of this clone. The chain uses TRBV7-9 and TRBJ1-4; D call uncertain. Germline CDR1 SEHNR, CDR2 FQNEAQ (reference sequence). This CDR3 comprises 17 residues. V lost 3 bases and J 7 bases, leaving 21 bases between the germline ends. The CDR3 region has the DNA TGTGCCAGCAGCTTGTCCTCCGGCGGCCCCGACGGTGAAAAACTGTTTTTT. Residues: CASSLSSGGPDGEKLFF.

This clone is medium-sized within its sample. The chain joins TRBV6-4 to TRBJ2-3; D is possibly TRBD2 (5 bases). The CDR3 is 13 residues long. Trimming pared 4 bases from V and 3 bases from J, leaving 8 bases between. Germline V gene sequence: CDR1 MRHNA, CDR2 SNTAGT. Here the CDR3 DNA reads TGTGCCAGCAGTGGGCGGGCAACAGATACGCAGTATTTT. Its protein product is CASSGRATDTQYF.

This clone showed up many times. One end of the junction fails to match germline, which may point to a read error. This chain's CDR3 is CSARDHRTAF. The CDR3 DNA reads TGCAGTGCTAGAGATCACAGGACAGCCTTC. J is TRBJ1-2 and V is TRBV20-1; D is perhaps TRBD1 (6 bases). CDR1 and CDR2 from the germline V gene are DFQATT and SNEGSKA (reference sequence). The CDR3 consists of 10 residues.

Ten or more counts support this clone. This chain connects TRBV6-5 to TRBJ2-7; 7 positions agree with TRBD1. This CDR3 spans 12 amino acids. Trimming removed 2 bases from V and 7 bases from J; junction bases left unmatched: 2. Germline loops: CDR1 MNHEY, CDR2 SVGAGI. CDR3 region: CASSYPGQEQYF. In nucleotides, the CDR3 is TGTGCCAGCAGTTACCCGGGACAGGAGCAGTACTTC.

In its sample, this clone was seen many times. The V and J genes are TRBV7-9 and TRBJ2-1, with D maybe TRBD2 (6 bases). CDR3 length: 11 amino acids. Germline assignment: CDR1 SEHNR and CDR2 FQNEAQ (reference sequence). Deletions cut 11 bases from V and 4 bases from J, with 9 bases between. The CDR3 loop reads CAGAGYNEQFF. The DNA for the CDR3 is TGTGCCGGCGCGGGGTACAATGAGCAGTTCTTC.

The sample holds many counts of this clone. The chain employs TRBV4-2 and TRBJ2-7; 7 bases align to TRBD2. Germline V CDR1 and CDR2: LGHNA, YNFKEQ. The CDR3 runs to 15 residues. The junction had 6 bases not matched to a gene; V was cut back by 4 bases and J by 0 bases. The CDR3 reads CASSLRAGTSYEQYF. CDR3 coding DNA: TGTGCCAGCAGCCTTAGAGCGGGAACCTCCTACGAGCAGTACTTC.

Many counts were recorded for this clone. J is TRBJ2-3 and V is TRBV5-1; 8 nucleotides line up with TRBD2. The CDR3 contains 16 residues. V dropped 1 base and J dropped 1; count of bases not matched to a gene: 5. Germline V CDR1 and CDR2: SGHRS, YFSETQ. The CDR3 sequence: CASSLLSGGRTDTQYF. The DNA for the CDR3 is TGCGCCAGCAGCTTGCTCAGCGGGGGTCGCACAGATACGCAGTATTTT.

There are many counts of this clone. The chain uses TRBV7-3 and TRBJ1-2; D gene uncertain. With 5 bases removed from V and 2 bases from J, the gap between germline ends came to 9 bases. CDR3 length: 13 residues. The germline gives CDR1 SGHTA, CDR2 FQGTGA. This CDR3 is CASSPAVNYGYTF. In nucleotides, the CDR3 is TGTGCCAGCAGCCCCGCGGTCAACTATGGCTACACCTTC.

The table lists this clone with many counts. The chain has TRBV6-9 and TRBJ2-2; 7 nucleotides align to TRBD2. Germline-derived CDR1 and CDR2 are MNHGY and SVAAGI. Unmatched junction bases numbered 14, after V lost 8 bases and J lost 5 bases. The CDR3 is 16 amino acids. The DNA of the CDR3 is TGTGCCAGCGGCGGAGCCGAGCGGGGTGCGACCGGGGAGCTGTTTTTT. Amino acid sequence: CASGGAERGATGELFF.

This clone was seen a few times. This specimen includes other DNA sequences encoding the same CDR3. This chain connects TRBV12-5 to TRBJ2-7; 10 bases are a match to TRBD2. The V segment lost 5 bases and the J segment 7 bases; nucleotides outside the gene matches: 11. The CDR3 extends over 15 amino acids. CDR1 is LGHNT, CDR2 FRNRAP, per germline. The CDR3 DNA is TGTGCTAGTGGTCACGACAGCGGGGGGGGGAATGAGCAGTACTTC. Encoded protein: CASGHDSGGGNEQYF.

This clone was seen ten or more times. This rearrangement joins TRBV19 to TRBJ2-7; 9 nucleotides align to TRBD2. The CDR3 runs to 15 residues. V lost 3 bases and J lost 1; bases outside the gene matches: 4. Germline lookup yields CDR1 LNHDA and CDR2 SQIVND (reference sequence). In DNA, the CDR3 is TGTGCCAGTAGTATTCTAGCGGGGCCTTCCTACGAGCAGTACTTC. Translation gives CASSILAGPSYEQYF.

This clone appeared many times. The chain joins TRBV7-9 to TRBJ2-7; a weak D match, TRBD1 (6 bases). V shed 5 bases and J shed 9 bases, with 17 bases lying between them. CDR1 is SEHNR, CDR2 FQNEAQ, per germline (reference sequence). The CDR3 covers 13 residues. DNA of the CDR3: TGTGCCAGCAGCGGACAGCCGTCTCTCGGGCAGTACTTC. Amino acids: CASSGQPSLGQYF.